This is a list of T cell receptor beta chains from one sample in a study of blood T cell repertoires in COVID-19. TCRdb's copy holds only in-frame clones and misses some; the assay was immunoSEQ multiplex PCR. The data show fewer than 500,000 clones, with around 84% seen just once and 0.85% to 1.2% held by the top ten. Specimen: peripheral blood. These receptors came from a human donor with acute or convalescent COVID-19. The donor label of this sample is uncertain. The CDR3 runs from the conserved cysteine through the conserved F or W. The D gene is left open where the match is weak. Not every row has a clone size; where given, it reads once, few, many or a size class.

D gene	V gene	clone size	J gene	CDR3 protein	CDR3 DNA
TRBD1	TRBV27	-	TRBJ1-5	CASSLRTGLNQPQHF	TGTGCCAGCAGCCTTCGGACAGGGCTCAATCAGCCCCAGCATTTT
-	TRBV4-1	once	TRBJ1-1	CASSQTLLRGAIPEAFF	TGCGCCAGCAGCCAGACCCTCCTCCGGGGGGCGATCCCTGAAGCTTTCTTT
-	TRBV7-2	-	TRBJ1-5	CASSPALGGALNQPQHF	TGTGCCAGCAGCCCCGCCCTCGGGGGAGCCCTCAATCAGCCCCAGCATTTT
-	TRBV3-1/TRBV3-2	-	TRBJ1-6	CASSQDTGYYNSPLHF	TGTGCCAGCAGCCAAGATACAGGGTATTATAATTCACCCCTCCACTTT
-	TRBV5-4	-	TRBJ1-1	CASSLGRDTEAFF	TGTGCCAGCAGCTTGGGGCGGGACACTGAAGCTTTCTTT
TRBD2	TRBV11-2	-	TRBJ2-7	CASSLLTTSGYEQYF	TGTGCCAGCAGCTTATTGACGACTAGCGGCTACGAGCAGTACTTC
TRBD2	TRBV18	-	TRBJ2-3	CASSQTSGRTDTQYF	TGTGCCAGCTCACAGACTAGCGGGAGAACAGATACGCAGTATTTT
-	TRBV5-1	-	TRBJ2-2	CASSWARNTGELFF	TGCGCCAGCAGCTGGGCGCGAAACACCGGGGAGCTGTTTTTT
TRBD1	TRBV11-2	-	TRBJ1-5	CASSRTGRNQPQHF	TGTGCCAGCAGCCGGACAGGGCGCAATCAGCCCCAGCATTTT
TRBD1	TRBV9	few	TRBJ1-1	CASSAQGGDTEAFF	TGTGCCAGCAGCGCGCAGGGGGGCGACACTGAAGCTTTCTTT
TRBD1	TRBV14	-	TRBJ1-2	CASSQGGTVTDGYTF	TGTGCCAGCAGCCAAGGGGGGACAGTAACCGATGGCTACACCTTC
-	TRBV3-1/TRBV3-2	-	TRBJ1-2	CASSPGTSGGYTF	TGTGCCAGCAGCCCCGGGACATCCGGGGGCTACACCTTC
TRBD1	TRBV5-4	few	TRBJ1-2	CASSPGTGGMRGYTF	TGTGCCAGCAGCCCCGGGACAGGGGGCATGAGAGGCTACACCTTC
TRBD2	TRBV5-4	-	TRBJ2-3	CASSSLAGGGTDTQYF	TGTGCCAGCAGCTCACTAGCGGGGGGGGGCACAGATACGCAGTATTTT
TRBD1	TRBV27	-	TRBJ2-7	CASSLSGTGVSAEQYF	TGTGCCAGCAGTTTATCCGGGACAGGGGTTTCAGCCGAGCAGTACTTC
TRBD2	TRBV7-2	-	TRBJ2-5	CASSPRSSGVQETQYF	TGTGCCAGCAGCCCCCGGAGTAGCGGGGTACAAGAGACCCAGTACTTC
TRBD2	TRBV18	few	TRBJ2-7	CASSGTSGGYEQYF	TGTGCCAGCTCAGGGACTAGCGGGGGTTACGAGCAGTACTTC
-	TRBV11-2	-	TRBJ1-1	CASSLKGVRAMNTEAFF	TGTGCCAGCAGCTTAAAGGGGGTCCGCGCCATGAACACTGAAGCTTTCTTT
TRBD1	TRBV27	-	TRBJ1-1	CASSRGQLNTEAFF	TGTGCCAGCAGCAGGGGACAGTTGAACACTGAAGCTTTCTTT
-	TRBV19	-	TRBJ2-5	CASGSLAGETQYF	TGTGCCAGCGGGTCTTTAGCTGGGGAGACCCAGTACTTC
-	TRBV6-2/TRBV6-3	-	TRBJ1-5	CASSYGARVGNQPQHF	TGTGCCAGCAGTTACGGAGCCAGGGTAGGCAATCAGCCCCAGCATTTT
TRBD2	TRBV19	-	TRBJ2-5	CASRIASGGKTQYF	TGTGCCAGTCGGATCGCTAGCGGGGGAAAGACCCAGTACTTC
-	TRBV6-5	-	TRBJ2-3	CASSDSKFYTDTQYF	TGTGCCAGCAGCGACTCCAAATTTTACACAGATACGCAGTATTTT
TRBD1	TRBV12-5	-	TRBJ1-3	CASGLVRQGGSSGNTIYF	TGTGCTAGTGGTTTGGTCCGACAGGGGGGGTCGTCTGGAAACACCATATATTTT
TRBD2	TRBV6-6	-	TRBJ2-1	CASEGLAGRDEQFF	TGTGCCAGCGAGGGACTAGCGGGGAGGGATGAGCAGTTCTTC
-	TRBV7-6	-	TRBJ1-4	CASSFSGVREKLFF	TGTGCCAGCAGTTTTTCAGGGGTTCGGGAAAAACTGTTTTTT
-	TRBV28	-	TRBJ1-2	CASSLTPGFYGYTF	TGTGCCAGCAGTTTAACCCCGGGGTTCTATGGCTACACCTTC
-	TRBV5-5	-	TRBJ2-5	CASSLVLGLETQYF	TGTGCCAGCAGCTTGGTCCTAGGTTTAGAGACCCAGTACTTC
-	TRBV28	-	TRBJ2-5	CASSSRQKQETQYF	TGTGCCAGCAGTTCACGACAGAAACAAGAGACCCAGTACTTC
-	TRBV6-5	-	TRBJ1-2	CATTAGYRHGYTF	TGTGCCACCACGGCAGGGTACCGGCATGGCTACACCTTC
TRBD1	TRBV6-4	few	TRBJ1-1	CASRRFAGGEAFF	TGTGCCAGCAGACGTTTTGCAGGGGGCGAAGCTTTCTTT
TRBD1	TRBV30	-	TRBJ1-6	CAWKTSGTANSPLHF	TGTGCCTGGAAAACCTCCGGGACAGCTAATTCACCCCTCCACTTT
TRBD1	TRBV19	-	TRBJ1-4	CASSMGTATNEKLFF	TGTGCCAGTAGTATGGGGACAGCAACTAATGAAAAACTGTTTTTT
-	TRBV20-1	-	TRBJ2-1	CSASVGGEYENEQFF	TGCAGTGCTAGTGTGGGCGGGGAGTATGAAAATGAGCAGTTCTTC
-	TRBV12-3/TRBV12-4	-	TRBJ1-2	CASSSRTVYGYTF	TGTGCCAGCAGTTCCCGGACAGTGTATGGCTACACCTTC
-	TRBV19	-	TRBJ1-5	CASSIDRRVNQPQHF	TGTGCCAGTAGTATTGATAGGCGGGTCAATCAGCCCCAGCATTTT
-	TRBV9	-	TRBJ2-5	CASSGVAQETQYF	TGTGCCAGCAGCGGAGTTGCACAAGAGACCCAGTACTTC
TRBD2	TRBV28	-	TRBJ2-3	CASSSGGGAHEDTQYF	TGTGCCAGCAGTTCCGGCGGGGGGGCCCACGAAGATACGCAGTATTTT
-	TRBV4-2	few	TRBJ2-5	CASSQDQPGRGETQYF	TGTGCCAGCAGCCAAGATCAGCCCGGCAGGGGAGAGACCCAGTACTTC
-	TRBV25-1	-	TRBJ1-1	CASSEQGRIQEAFF	TGTGCCAGCAGTGAACAGGGGAGAATTCAGGAGGCTTTCTTT
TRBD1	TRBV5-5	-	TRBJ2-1	CASSPRQGNSYNEQFF	TGTGCCAGCAGCCCACGACAGGGCAACTCCTACAATGAGCAGTTCTTC
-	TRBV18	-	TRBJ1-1	CASSPLDRSSEAEAFF	TGTGCCAGCTCCCCCCTTGACAGGAGCTCGGAGGCTGAAGCTTTCTTT
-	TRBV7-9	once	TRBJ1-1	CASSSAGPGAFF	TGTGCCAGCAGCTCGGCAGGGCCAGGTGCTTTCTTT
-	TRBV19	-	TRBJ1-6	CASSTLDSNSPLHF	TGTGCCAGTAGTACCCTGGACAGTAATTCACCCCTCCACTTT